The T cell receptor (beta chain) under discussion was sequenced for a study of shared clonotypes between healthy human individuals. This CDR3 region has 13 residues. Trimming shortened V by 3 bases and J by 1 base, and 6 bases separated the two germline ends. Germline V gives CDR1 SGHVS, CDR2 FQNEAQ. This clone was recorded a few times. A much larger clonotype is one base distant, so this may be a read error. At the DNA level, this CDR3 is encoded by other sequences in the same sample as well. The assay was immunoSEQ multiplex PCR, and TCRdb's table has in-frame clones only and misses some. The sample consists of over a million clones, 65% to 80% of them appearing once.

The clonotype comes from a man between 18 and 29 years old in good health. Sequenced: memory CD4+ T cells sorted from blood. Subset in this sample: CD45RA-negative fraction. The V call is TRBV7-8, the J call TRBJ1-1; D possibly corresponds to TRBD1 (6 bases). The CDR3 here is CASSLTGNTEAFF. The CDR3, as DNA: TGTGCCAGCAGCTTGACAGGGAACACTGAAGCTTTCTTT. Looking up the rest from reference TRBV7-8 and TRBJ1-1 gives the full variable domain: GAGVSQSPRYKVAKRGQDVALRCDPISGHVSLFWYQQALGQGPEFLTYFQNEAQLDKSGLPSDRFFAERPEGSVSTLKIQRTQQEDSAVYLCASSLTGNTEAFFGQGTRLTVV.